Detailed here is one TCR beta chain. Its antigen is not known. Trimming took 0 bases from V and 2 from J; bases not matched to a gene: 2. CDR1 is DFQATT and CDR2 is SNEGSKA in the germline V gene (reference sequence). The CDR3 length is 16 residues. This record belongs to a study of early T cells in non-severe SARS-CoV-2 infection. Study at large: Chains were unpaired, as sequencing was done on bulk RNA from unsorted whole blood. Overall study findings and caveats: Anti-spike CD8 responses were favored in VDJdb matching, and private and CD4 specificities were missed.

Molecules of cDNA were individually given unique molecular identifiers that were attached to them. One entry per CDR3 protein results from TCRdb running MiXCR on the 5' RACE reads. The sample lists tens of thousands of distinct CDR3 sequences, around 15% occurring once. This TCR was sampled from an adult who was a healthcare worker with PCR-confirmed SARS-CoV-2 infection or an uninfected control (not recorded which). Source material: whole blood. The chain joins TRBV20-1 to TRBJ2-4, with TRBD2 matching 12 bases. CDR3 nucleotide sequence: TGCAGTGCTAGAGAAGGACTAGCGGGAACCAAAAACATTCAGTACTTC. Translating gives CSAREGLAGTKNIQYF.